This note documents a single TCR beta chain sequence. Its antigen is undetermined. Germline V gives CDR1 MNHNS, CDR2 SASEGT. There are 13 residues in the CDR3. The V and J ends lost 11 bases and 7 bases, in that order; junction bases with no gene match: 10. TCRdb recomputed calls from the 5' RACE reads with MiXCR, one row per CDR3 protein. The table includes roughly 440,000 distinct CDR3 sequences, 15% to 20% detected once. This entry comes from a study of CD8 T cells in ankylosing spondylitis. Findings and limits, study-wide: A TCR beta motif made of about 8 highly homologous variants seemed typical of ankylosing spondylitis blood.

Sequencing input: blood, either unsorted or a sorted T cell fraction (not recorded which). This clonotype originated in a male donor with ankylosing spondylitis. J is TRBJ1-4 and V is TRBV6-1; 7 nucleotides match TRBD1. This CDR3 is CAAGGQLGEKLFF. In DNA form, the CDR3 reads TGTGCCGCGGGGGGACAGTTAGGTGAAAAACTGTTTTTT.